Presented here are 8 T cell receptor beta chains from one specimen sequenced in a study of T cells after yellow fever vaccination. Via MiXCR, TCRdb re-called the 5' RACE reads, giving one row per CDR3 protein. Of roughly 150,000 distinct CDR3 sequences listed, around 7.7% are singletons. The source material was CD4+ T cells sorted from PBMCs, sampled 5 days after the yellow fever booster vaccination. The origin of the receptors is a man between 25 and 39 years old who received the YFV17D yellow fever vaccine.

In its sample, this clonotype was seen many times. The CDR3 spells CASSPVLASGPYNEQFF. CDR3 bases: TGTGCCAGCAGCCCCGTTTTGGCTAGCGGGCCTTACAATGAGCAGTTCTTC. This chain uses TRBV5-5 with TRBJ2-1, with 8 bases matching TRBD2. Per the germline V gene, CDR1 is SGHKS and CDR2 is YYEKEE (reference sequence). This CDR3 contains 17 residues. The V and J ends lost 4 bases and 4 bases, in that order; junction bases with no gene match: 13. Based on the CDR3 plus reference TRBV5-5 and TRBJ2-1, the full variable domain is DAGVTQSPTHLIKTRGQQVTLRCSPISGHKSVSWYQQVLGQGPQFIFQYYEKEERGRGNFPDRFSARQFPNYSSELNVNALLLGDSALYLCASSPVLASGPYNEQFFGPGTRLTVL.

This clonotype came up many times. The chain is built from TRBV5-1 and TRBJ2-3; a weak D match, TRBD1 (6 bases). V shed 2 bases and J shed 3 bases, with 10 bases lying between them. There are 14 residues in the CDR3. CDR1 is SGHRS and CDR2 is YFSETQ in the germline V gene. The CDR3, as DNA: TGCGCCAGCAGCTTCAACAGGGAAACAGATACGCAGTATTTT. Encoded protein: CASSFNRETDTQYF.

This clonotype was seen ten or more times. The CDR3 region has the DNA TGTGCCAGCAGTTTAAAGGCAATGAAGGGCACTGAAGCTTTCTTT. Translated, it gives CASSLKAMKGTEAFF. The chain combines TRBV27 with TRBJ1-1, with D uncertain. The length of the CDR3 is 15 residues. The germline CDR1 and CDR2 sequences are MNHEY and SMNVEV (reference sequence). The V gene lost 2 bases and the J gene lost 4 bases, with 14 bases spanning the gap.

In its sample, this clonotype was seen many times. The CDR3, as DNA: TGTGCCAGCAGCTTGTTCTTGACAAACCAAGAGACCCAGTACTTC. It yields the protein CASSLFLTNQETQYF. The chain uses TRBV5-5 and TRBJ2-5; D remains ambiguous. From germline, CDR1 is SGHKS and CDR2 YYEKEE (reference sequence). This CDR3 has 15 amino acids. The V and J ends lost 1 base and 0 bases respectively, with 10 bases between them. Using reference TRBV5-5 and TRBJ2-5 for the parts outside the CDR3, the full variable domain is DAGVTQSPTHLIKTRGQQVTLRCSPISGHKSVSWYQQVLGQGPQFIFQYYEKEERGRGNFPDRFSARQFPNYSSELNVNALLLGDSALYLCASSLFLTNQETQYFGPGTRLLVL.

Details on this clonotype: One junction end does not reproduce the germline sequence, and a read error may be involved. This sequence joins TRBV5-1 and TRBJ2-2; TRBD2 is a possible D gene (5 bases). The CDR3 runs to 13 residues. The germline V gene has CDR1 SGHRS and CDR2 YFSETQ. CDR3: CASSLRGAGELLF. CDR3 bases: TGCGCCAGCAGCTTACGGGGAGCCGGGGAGCTGCTTTTT.

This clonotype was seen many times. The V call is TRBV24-1, the J call TRBJ1-5; perhaps TRBD1 as D (5 bases). Trimming took off 6 bases at V and 9 bases at J, with 17 bases between the two ends. Germline CDR1 reads KGHDR; CDR2 reads SFDVKD. The CDR3 runs to 14 residues. This chain's CDR3 is CATSSRDRVWPQHF. The CDR3, as DNA: TGTGCCACCAGTTCCCGGGACCGTGTGTGGCCCCAGCATTTT.

This clonotype appeared many times. V usage is TRBV5-1 and J usage is TRBJ2-1; no firm D call. V gave up 2 bases and J gave up 2 bases, with 8 bases separating them. The CDR3 is made up of 14 amino acids. CDR1 is SGHRS, CDR2 YFSETQ, per germline. CDR3 nucleotides: TGCGCCAGCAGCTTCGCGGAGACCTACAATGAGCAGTTCTTC. It encodes CASSFAETYNEQFF.

This clonotype was counted many times. In nucleotides, the CDR3 is TGCAGTGCTAGAGAGGGTATACTAGCGGGGTCCTACGAGCAGTACTTC. Translating it yields CSAREGILAGSYEQYF. This chain uses TRBV20-1 with TRBJ2-7, with 10 nucleotides matching TRBD2. The V gene's germline CDR1 is DFQATT and CDR2 SNEGSKA (reference sequence). With 0 bases clipped from V and 1 base from J, the junction kept 6 bases outside the gene matches. The CDR3 runs 16 residues.